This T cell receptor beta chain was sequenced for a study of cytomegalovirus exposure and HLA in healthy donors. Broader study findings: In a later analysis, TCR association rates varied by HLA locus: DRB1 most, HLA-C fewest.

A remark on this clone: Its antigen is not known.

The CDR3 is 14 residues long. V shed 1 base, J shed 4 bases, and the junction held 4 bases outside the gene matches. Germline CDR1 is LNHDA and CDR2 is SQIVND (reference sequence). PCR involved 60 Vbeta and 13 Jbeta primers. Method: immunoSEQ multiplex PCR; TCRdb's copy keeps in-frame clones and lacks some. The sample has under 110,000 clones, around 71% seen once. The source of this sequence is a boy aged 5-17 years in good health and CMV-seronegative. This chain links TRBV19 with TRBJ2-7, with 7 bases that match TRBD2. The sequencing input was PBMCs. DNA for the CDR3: TGTGCCAGTAGTATAGTGGCTAGCGGTTACGAGCAGTACTTC. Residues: CASSIVASGYEQYF.